These T cell receptor beta chains were read from a single sample in a study of regulatory T cells in long-lasting Graves disease. MiXCR was run by TCRdb on the multiplex PCR reads, yielding one entry per CDR3 protein. The sample includes hundreds of thousands of distinct CDR3 sequences, around 30% of them seen just once. This specimen was peripheral blood mononuclear cells (PBMCs), taken when the disease was refractory, from a patient treated with antithyroid drugs. All receptors come from a female donor with Graves disease. CDR3s include the opening cysteine and the closing phenylalanine or tryptophan. The D gene is left open where the match is weak. Clone sizes are given selectively: once, few, many, or a class where the clone is expanded.

d_gene | j_gene | abundance | v_gene | CDR3aa | CDR3nt
. | TRBJ1-6 | . | TRBV30 | CAWKALPGDSPLHF | TGTGCCTGGAAGGCCCTTCCGGGTGATTCACCCCTCCACTTT
. | TRBJ1-1 | many | TRBV12-3/TRBV12-4 | CASSPGPRNTEAFF | TGTGCCAGCAGCCCGGGACCTCGGAACACTGAAGCTTTCTTT
. | TRBJ1-2 | few | TRBV12-3/TRBV12-4 | CASSFSLRGGVTF | TGTGCCAGCAGTTTTTCCCTTAGGGGAGGGGTCACCTTC
TRBD2 | TRBJ2-7 | . | TRBV19 | CASSIKPGTSGEQYF | TGTGCCAGTAGTATTAAACCCGGGACTAGCGGCGAGCAGTACTTC
. | TRBJ2-5 | few | TRBV20-1 | CSARLGQIQETQYF | TGCAGTGCTAGACTGGGACAAATCCAAGAGACCCAGTACTTC
. | TRBJ2-5 | many | TRBV2 | CASTLDPGLVMETQYF | TGTGCCAGCACCCTCGATCCGGGGCTCGTTATGGAGACCCAGTACTTC
. | TRBJ2-5 | few | TRBV4-1 | CASSQDLIWETQYF | TGCGCCAGCAGCCAAGATCTAATTTGGGAGACCCAGTACTTC
. | TRBJ2-5 | few | TRBV5-6 | CASSYLSETQYF | TGTGCCAGCAGCTACTTGTCTGAGACCCAGTACTTC
TRBD1 | TRBJ2-7 | . | TRBV4-2 | CASSQVGTGPYEQYF | TGTGCCAGCAGCCAAGTTGGGACAGGGCCCTACGAGCAGTACTTC
TRBD1 | TRBJ2-5 | . | TRBV6-1 | CASIRRGRIVQETQYF | TGTGCCAGCATAAGAAGGGGGCGAATAGTCCAAGAGACCCAGTACTTC
. | TRBJ1-5 | many | TRBV12-3/TRBV12-4 | CASSGTDQPQHF | TGTGCCAGCAGTGGGACGGATCAGCCCCAGCATTTT
. | TRBJ2-1 | . | TRBV2 | CASNQGLSSYNEQFF | TGTGCCAGCAACCAGGGACTGAGCTCCTACAATGAGCAGTTCTTC
TRBD1 | TRBJ1-4 | . | TRBV12-3/TRBV12-4 | CASGTGPYEKLFF | TGTGCCAGCGGGACAGGGCCATATGAAAAACTGTTTTTT
TRBD2 | TRBJ2-2 | many | TRBV12-3/TRBV12-4 | CASSRTSGRDTGELFF | TGTGCCAGCAGTCGGACTAGCGGGAGGGACACCGGGGAGCTGTTTTTT
TRBD2 | TRBJ2-7 | . | TRBV20-1 | CSAMSYSGPSSYEQYF | TGCAGTGCAATGTCCTATAGCGGGCCGAGCTCCTACGAGCAGTACTTC
TRBD2 | TRBJ2-7 | few | TRBV7-2 | CASSLFSSGRSSEQYF | TGTGCCAGCAGCTTATTTTCTAGCGGGAGGTCGAGCGAGCAGTACTTC
TRBD1 | TRBJ1-2 | few | TRBV6-2/TRBV6-3 | CASRGDSFNYGYTF | TGTGCCAGCAGGGGGGACAGTTTTAACTATGGCTACACCTTC
. | TRBJ1-1 | . | TRBV15 | CATSRGVEAFF | TGTGCCACCAGCAGAGGAGTTGAAGCTTTCTTT
TRBD2 | TRBJ2-5 | many | TRBV11-2 | CASSLVAGGPQETQYF | TGTGCCAGCAGCTTAGTGGCGGGAGGTCCCCAAGAGACCCAGTACTTC
. | TRBJ1-1 | few | TRBV30 | CAWSKGATEAFF | TGTGCCTGGAGTAAGGGTGCCACTGAAGCTTTCTTT
. | TRBJ2-7 | . | TRBV15 | CATSRDSEGLYEQYF | TGTGCCACCAGCAGAGATTCGGAGGGGCTCTACGAGCAGTACTTC
. | TRBJ2-7 | few | TRBV9 | CASSVDPQRFYEQYF | TGTGCCAGCAGCGTAGACCCCCAGCGATTCTACGAGCAGTACTTC
. | TRBJ2-7 | few | TRBV20-1 | CSARTSGAPYEQYF | TGCAGTGCTAGGACGAGCGGAGCCCCTTACGAGCAGTACTTC
. | TRBJ1-1 | many | TRBV28 | CASRSRPDAEAFF | TGTGCCAGCAGGTCCCGTCCCGACGCTGAAGCTTTCTTT
. | TRBJ1-5 | . | TRBV19 | CANSSRVNQPQHF | TGTGCCAATAGTTCCAGGGTTAATCAGCCCCAGCATTTT
. | TRBJ1-5 | . | TRBV3-1 | CASSQDHVSDQPQHF | TGTGCCAGCAGCCAAGATCACGTTAGTGATCAGCCCCAGCATTTT
TRBD1 | TRBJ1-5 | many | TRBV28 | CASTLTGSNQPQHF | TGTGCCAGCACCTTGACAGGGAGCAATCAGCCCCAGCATTTT